The rows below give T cell receptor beta chains drawn from one sample of a study of identical twins. Each CDR3 protein gets one entry after TCRdb re-called the 5' RACE reads with MiXCR. The table has roughly 710,000 distinct CDR3 sequences, 5.5% to 6.5% seen once. The sequenced sample consisted of naive T cells sorted from blood. The receptors stem from a man younger than 35 in good health. The CDR3 runs from the conserved cysteine through the conserved F or W. A D gene is named only where the DNA matches it firmly. Some rows have no size entry. The others give once, few or many, or a class for an expanded clone.

NA NA TRBJ1-4 TRBV11-2 CASSLGRRGATNEKLFF TGTGCCAGCAGCTTGGGCCGGCGGGGGGCAACTAATGAAAAACTGTTTTTT
many NA TRBJ2-1 TRBV5-1 CASSPSSTPYNEQFF TGCGCCAGCAGCCCCTCATCTACCCCCTACAATGAGCAGTTCTTC
many NA TRBJ2-1 TRBV20-1 CSAIGGVVATYNEQFF TGCAGTGCTATTGGGGGTGTGGTAGCCACCTACAATGAGCAGTTCTTC
many TRBD2 TRBJ2-1 TRBV7-8 CASSLETSGTSGSYEQFF TGTGCCAGCAGCTTGGAGACTAGTGGGACTAGCGGGAGTTATGAGCAGTTCTTC
NA NA TRBJ2-2 TRBV29-1 CSVDGTSDSPSELFF TGCAGCGTTGATGGGACCTCGGACAGCCCTTCGGAGCTGTTTTTT
NA NA TRBJ2-1 TRBV30 CAWAQGENNEQFF TGTGCCTGGGCCCAGGGTGAGAACAATGAGCAGTTCTTC
many NA TRBJ2-1 TRBV5-5 CASSLVAREQFF TGTGCCAGCAGCTTGGTAGCGCGTGAGCAGTTCTTC
NA NA TRBJ2-7 TRBV19 CASSISLLRSHEQYF TGTGCCAGTAGTATTTCACTCCTCAGGTCCCACGAGCAGTACTTC
many TRBD2 TRBJ2-1 TRBV28 CASIGLAGSHEQFF TGTGCCAGCATCGGTCTAGCGGGATCGCATGAGCAGTTCTTC
NA NA TRBJ2-2 TRBV5-1 CASRQQRANTGELFF TGCGCCAGCAGACAACAGCGCGCGAACACCGGGGAGCTGTTTTTT